Below are 5 T cell receptor beta chains sequenced from a single sample in a study of blood T cell repertoires in COVID-19 (dated by TCRdb to 2019 to 2021). Library creation used the immunoSEQ multiplex PCR assay. In its TCRdb copy, this immuneACCESS table keeps in-frame sequences only and misses some clones. Where compared with another copy, unresolved V genes explain less than half of these, and the others have no known cause. This sample lists 45,000 to 50,000 clones; 85% to 90% were detected once. The ten largest clones capture less than 3% of the sample. Sequencing input: peripheral blood. Source of these receptors: a woman of 80 years or more with COVID-19, enrolled during active disease.

V and J are TRBV28 and TRBJ1-2; possible D gene TRBD1, 5 bases. V was cut by 2 bases and J by 7 bases, with 17 bases left in between. Germline CDR1 and CDR2: MDHEN and SYDVKM. The CDR3 contains 15 residues. The CDR3 spells CASSLDEVAQGGYTF. In DNA form, the CDR3 reads TGTGCCAGCAGTTTAGATGAAGTCGCTCAGGGTGGCTACACCTTC.

This clone came up a few times. The rearrangement links TRBV19 to TRBJ1-3, with 7 bases lining up with TRBD1. V lost 8 bases to trimming and J lost 2 bases; unmatched junction nucleotides: 9. The CDR3 runs to 15 residues. CDR1 and CDR2 from the germline V gene are LNHDA and SQIVND (reference sequence). CDR3 residues: CASAPRQGAGNTIYF. Here the CDR3 DNA reads TGTGCCAGTGCGCCAAGACAGGGAGCTGGAAACACCATATATTTT. Together with reference TRBV19 and TRBJ1-3, the CDR3 gives the full variable domain: DGGITQSPKYLFRKEGQNVTLSCEQNLNHDAMYWYRQDPGQGLRLIYYSQIVNDFQKGDIAEGYSVSREKKESFPLTVTSAQKNPTAFYLCASAPRQGAGNTIYFGEGSWLTVV.

The chain is built from TRBV7-9 and TRBJ1-5, with no clear D. Deletions cut 1 base from V and 11 bases from J, with 6 bases between. The CDR3 contains 11 residues. Germline values: CDR1 SEHNR, CDR2 FQNEAQ (reference sequence). CDR3 in amino acids: CASSLGPTQHF. The CDR3 DNA is TGTGCCAGCAGCTTAGGGCCAACCCAGCATTTT.

This chain uses TRBV6-5 with TRBJ2-2, with TRBD1 as a possible D gene (6 bases). Per the germline V gene, CDR1 is MNHEY and CDR2 is SVGAGI. The ends were cut back, 2 bases at V and 2 bases at J, with 12 bases in the middle. CDR3 length: 16 residues. This chain's CDR3 is CASSYPSGANTGELFF. The CDR3 coding sequence is TGTGCCAGCAGTTACCCGTCAGGGGCTAACACCGGGGAGCTGTTTTTT.

V and J are TRBV7-9 and TRBJ1-2; 7 bases align to TRBD1. J gave up 10 bases and V 4 bases, and 9 bases lay outside the gene matches. Germline-derived CDR1 and CDR2 are SEHNR and FQNEAQ (reference sequence). This CDR3 is 13 amino acids long. CDR3 residues: CASSYRGSVDYTF. CDR3 sequence (DNA): TGTGCCAGCAGCTACAGGGGTTCAGTCGACTACACCTTC.